The rows below give T cell receptor beta chains drawn from one sample of a study of response to subunit inactivated influenza vaccine. TCRdb fed the RT-PCR reads into MiXCR, producing one record per CDR3 protein. Among around 490,000 distinct CDR3 sequences listed, roughly 8.2% were seen once. Sequencing used PBMCs from blood, obtained roughly 24 months after vaccination. The receptors were gathered from a man in his fifties or sixties who received an inactivated influenza vaccine. Both conserved end residues are part of each CDR3. A D gene is named only where the DNA matches it firmly. Only some rows state a clone size, as once, few, many or a class for expanded clones.

abundance,v_gene,d_gene,j_gene,CDR3aa,CDR3nt
-,TRBV14,-,TRBJ2-5,CASSRWGAETQYF,TGTGCCAGCAGCCGATGGGGGGCAGAGACCCAGTACTTC
-,TRBV6-5,TRBD1,TRBJ1-2,CASSYSAGGDYGYTF,TGTGCCAGCAGTTACTCGGCAGGGGGGGACTATGGCTACACCTTC
many,TRBV11-2,-,TRBJ2-7,CASSLESRGSYEQYF,TGTGCCAGCAGCTTAGAGTCGAGGGGCTCGTACGAGCAGTACTTC
-,TRBV24-1,-,TRBJ2-1,CATSDSGGPRNEQFF,TGTGCCACCAGTGATTCAGGGGGGCCCCGGAATGAGCAGTTCTTC
-,TRBV27,TRBD2,TRBJ2-3,CASIKTSGSTDTQYF,TGTGCCAGCATAAAGACTAGCGGGAGCACAGATACGCAGTATTTT
-,TRBV4-1,-,TRBJ1-5,CASSQVMNQPQHF,TGCGCCAGCAGCCAAGTAATGAATCAGCCCCAGCATTTT
-,TRBV20-1,-,TRBJ2-5,CSARDSYYEIGKETQYF,TGCAGTGCTAGAGATAGCTACTATGAAATTGGAAAAGAGACCCAGTACTTC
few,TRBV5-1,-,TRBJ1-2,CASSSTGYGYGYTF,TGCGCCAGCAGCTCTACAGGGTATGGCTATGGCTACACCTTC
few,TRBV3-1,TRBD2,TRBJ2-7,CASSPRLASLHEQYF,TGTGCCAGCAGCCCAAGACTAGCGTCACTCCACGAGCAGTACTTC
few,TRBV20-1,TRBD1,TRBJ1-2,CSARPSTGGESYGYTF,TGCAGTGCTAGACCCTCAACAGGGGGAGAGAGCTATGGCTACACCTTC
few,TRBV10-3,-,TRBJ2-7,CAIRDLYEQYF,TGTGCCATCAGGGACCTCTACGAGCAGTACTTC